This passage covers 28 T cell receptor beta chains from one sample sequenced in a study of shared clonotypes between healthy human individuals. The repertoire was sequenced with immunoSEQ multiplex PCR; TCRdb's copy has only in-frame clones and lacks some. This sample has roughly 1,000,000 clones, with approximately 78% found just once. Sequencing was performed on memory CD4+ T cells from PBMCs. The sample's subset: CD45RA-negative fraction. The receptors shown here come from a man aged 18 to 29 in good health. Some clones in this sample may be carry-over from other donors' samples.

This clone was found once. The chain uses TRBV7-2 and TRBJ2-3; 11 bases align to TRBD2. V dropped 3 bases and J dropped 5; count of bases not matched to a gene: 4. CDR3 size: 15 residues. CDR1 SGHTA and CDR2 FQGNSA come from the germline V gene. The CDR3 region has the DNA TGTGCCAGCAGCTTCCAACTAGCGGGAGAAGATACGCAGTATTTT. Amino acids: CASSFQLAGEDTQYF.

As DNA, the CDR3 is TGTGCCAGCAGCGGGGGTCCGGGACAGCAAGAGACCCAGTACTTC. It encodes CASSGGPGQQETQYF. This rearrangement joins TRBV9 to TRBJ2-5, with 7 nucleotides matching TRBD1. The ends lost 3 bases at V and 2 bases at J; junction bases unmatched: 7. CDR1 and CDR2 from the germline V gene are SGDLS and YYNGEE. This CDR3 has 15 amino acids.

This sequence joins TRBV5-1 and TRBJ2-1; D is possibly TRBD1 (5 bases). The CDR3 has 12 amino acids. V lost 7 bases to trimming and J lost 12 bases, with 17 bases between them. Per germline, CDR1 SGHRS and CDR2 YFSETQ. The CDR3 protein is CASSPNQGRQFF. The CDR3 region has the DNA TGCGCCAGCTCCCCTAATCAGGGAAGGCAGTTCTTC.

The chain is built from TRBV6-5 and TRBJ1-2; 10 positions agree with TRBD1. The germline gives CDR1 MNHEY, CDR2 SVGAGI. The CDR3 has 16 amino acids. The V and J ends lost 4 bases and 3 bases, in that order; junction bases with no gene match: 8. The CDR3: CASSLVGTGEYYGYTF. CDR3 DNA: TGTGCCAGCAGTTTAGTCGGGACAGGGGAATACTATGGCTACACCTTC.

This rearrangement joins TRBV11-3 to TRBJ2-1; D not resolved. The CDR3 length is 13 residues. Trimming removed 5 bases from V and 3 bases from J, with 8 bases in between. Looked up from germline, CDR1 is SGHNT and CDR2 is YENEEA. CDR3 sequence reads: CASSLRRYNEQFF. CDR3 DNA: TGTGCCAGCAGCCTACGACGCTACAATGAGCAGTTCTTC.

The rearrangement joins TRBV19 to TRBJ2-3; tentatively, D is TRBD2 (6 bases). Germline lookup yields CDR1 LNHDA and CDR2 SQIVND (reference sequence). The CDR3 extends over 17 amino acids. The germline V and J ends were trimmed by 3 bases and 4 bases, with 20 bases remaining between them. The CDR3 nucleotides are TGTGCCAGTAGTATCCAACAGCGACTAGTGATCCCAGATACGCAGTATTTT. Amino acids: CASSIQQRLVIPDTQYF.

The chain carries TRBV6-6 and TRBJ2-7; 8 nucleotides align to TRBD2. The CDR3 spans 13 residues. Germline V lookup: CDR1 MNHNY, CDR2 SVGAGI (reference sequence). Trimming at V came to 5 bases and at J to 3 bases, leaving 3 bases not matched to a gene. CDR3 coding DNA: TGTGCCAGCAGTACCGGGACTAGCTACGAGCAGTACTTC. It specifies CASSTGTSYEQYF.

This clone was seen repeatedly, ten times or more. The CDR3 loop reads CASSPQQWNTEAFF. DNA of the CDR3: TGTGCCAGCTCACCGCAACAGTGGAACACTGAAGCTTTCTTT. The rearrangement uses TRBV18 and TRBJ1-1; unclear D gene. This CDR3 is built from 14 residues. Trimming left V 3 bases short and J 1 base short, with 9 bases between. Germline CDR1 KGHSH, CDR2 LQKENI.

In its sample, this clone was seen once. V is TRBV6-1 and J is TRBJ1-3; D gene uncertain. The ends were cut back, 5 bases at V and 4 bases at J, with 12 bases in the middle. The CDR3 runs to 14 residues. The germline V gene encodes CDR1 MNHNS and CDR2 SASEGT. The CDR3 here is CASSPGSWGNTIYF. For the CDR3, the DNA is TGTGCCAGCAGTCCGGGGTCCTGGGGAAACACCATATATTTT.

This clone has more than one count but fewer than ten. The CDR3 region has the DNA TGCGCCAGCAGCTTCCGGGACAGCCATCCCTCAGATACGCAGTATTTT. Translated, it gives CASSFRDSHPSDTQYF. The chain combines TRBV5-1 with TRBJ2-3; 7 nucleotides align to TRBD1. The germline gives CDR1 SGHRS, CDR2 YFSETQ. Trimming took 2 bases from V and 4 from J; bases not matched to a gene: 10. This CDR3 is 16 amino acids long.

The V call is TRBV28, the J call TRBJ1-1; 8 positions agree with TRBD1. V dropped 6 bases and J dropped 0; count of bases not matched to a gene: 6. Germline lookup yields CDR1 MDHEN and CDR2 SYDVKM. This CDR3 contains 15 residues. CDR3 sequence reads: CASRPQGAMNTEAFF. CDR3 in DNA: TGTGCCAGCAGACCTCAGGGGGCGATGAACACTGAAGCTTTCTTT.

The V gene is TRBV28, the J gene TRBJ1-1, with 7 nucleotides matching TRBD1. The trim removed 6 bases at V and 0 bases at J, leaving 7 bases unmatched. There are 15 residues in the CDR3. Looked up from germline, CDR1 is MDHEN and CDR2 is SYDVKM. CDR3 residues: CASSQGDTLNTEAFF. The CDR3 DNA reads as TGTGCCAGCAGCCAGGGGGACACGTTGAACACTGAAGCTTTCTTT.

The chain uses TRBV5-1 and TRBJ2-5; a weak D match, TRBD1 (5 bases). Trimming shortened V by 4 bases and J by 0 bases, and 10 bases separated the two germline ends. This CDR3 region has 14 residues. The V gene's germline CDR1 is SGHRS and CDR2 YFSETQ. This CDR3 is CASSATGNQETQYF. The CDR3 DNA is TGCGCCAGCAGCGCCACAGGTAACCAAGAGACCCAGTACTTC.

In DNA, the CDR3 is TGTGCCAGCAGCTTGGGGGGTAGCGGGAGGGCCGAGCAGTACTTC. This encodes CASSLGGSGRAEQYF. The rearrangement uses TRBV5-4 and TRBJ2-7; 11 nucleotides line up with TRBD2. Germline V gene data show CDR1 as SGHNT and CDR2 as YYREEE (reference sequence). J gave up 6 bases and V 0 bases, and 5 bases lay outside the gene matches. The CDR3 extends over 15 amino acids.

V usage is TRBV20-1 and J usage is TRBJ2-3; TRBD2 matches at 7 bases. The CDR3 has 11 residues. The V segment lost 8 bases and the J segment 8 bases; nucleotides outside the gene matches: 7. Germline loops: CDR1 DFQATT, CDR2 SNEGSKA (reference sequence). CDR3 residues: CSRDWEGTQYF. The CDR3 nucleotides read TGCAGTCGGGATTGGGAGGGTACGCAGTATTTT.

The chain uses TRBV28 and TRBJ2-2, with TRBD1 matching 7 bases. Germline CDR1 and CDR2: MDHEN and SYDVKM. Germline trimming cut 1 base from V and 4 bases from J; bases unmatched to any gene: 6. This CDR3 has 16 residues. CDR3 amino acids: CASSLLRGRVTGELFF. CDR3 coding DNA: TGTGCCAGCAGTTTATTGAGGGGGCGCGTCACCGGGGAGCTGTTTTTT.

The chain uses TRBV9 and TRBJ1-4; D unclear. Germline values: CDR1 SGDLS, CDR2 YYNGEE. The CDR3 sequence is 13 residues long. V was pared by 3 bases and J by 7 bases, with 10 bases between. The CDR3 sequence is CASSDRMGEKLFF. The CDR3 DNA follows: TGTGCCAGCAGCGACCGGATGGGTGAAAAACTGTTTTTT.

The rearrangement links TRBV29-1 to TRBJ2-7, with TRBD2 identical over 9 bases. CDR3 length: 15 amino acids. CDR1 SQVTM and CDR2 ANQGSEA come from the germline V gene. The V segment lost 6 bases and the J segment 2 bases; nucleotides outside the gene matches: 11. CDR3 bases: TGCAGCGTCCGTATAGCGGGAGTGATGGCCTACGAGCAGTACTTC. Translation gives CSVRIAGVMAYEQYF.

The chain combines TRBV5-5 with TRBJ1-2; D not certain. The V end lost 3 bases, the J end lost 8 bases, and 17 bases lay between the germline ends. The CDR3 sequence is 14 residues long. In germline, CDR1 is SGHKS, CDR2 YYEKEE (reference sequence). The CDR3: CASSSLTGLGGYTF. CDR3 nucleotides: TGTGCCAGCAGCTCCCTCACCGGATTAGGCGGCTACACCTTC.

The CDR3 sequence is CASSPQGRGDEAFF. CDR3 in DNA: TGTGCCAGCAGTCCACAGGGGCGGGGGGATGAAGCTTTCTTT. The chain is built from TRBV27 and TRBJ1-1; TRBD1 aligns across 7 bases. J gave up 7 bases and V 5 bases, and 10 bases lay outside the gene matches. This CDR3 has 14 amino acids. Germline V gene lookup returns CDR1 MNHEY and CDR2 SMNVEV (reference sequence).

The rearrangement links TRBV12-2 to TRBJ2-4; TRBD2, as called in the table, went unchecked against the DNA. TRBV12-2 is a pseudogene. This CDR3 has 13 amino acids. The CDR3 loop is CASRFGGENIQYF. The DNA for the CDR3 is TGTGCAAGTCGCTTCGGCGGGGAGAACATTCAGTACTTC.

The chain uses TRBV6-5 and TRBJ2-7; D remains unclear. Germline V gives CDR1 MNHEY, CDR2 SVGAGI. The CDR3 is 13 amino acids. V shed 1 base and J shed 1 base, with 5 bases lying between them. CDR3 DNA sequence: TGTGCCAGCAGTTACTATCTGTCCTACGAGCAGTACTTC. It specifies CASSYYLSYEQYF.

To note about this clone: The same CDR3 also results from other DNA sequences found in this sample. V usage is TRBV2 and J usage is TRBJ1-1; unclear D gene. The length of the CDR3 is 12 residues. Per germline, CDR1 SNHLY and CDR2 FYNNEI. Trimming shortened V by 8 bases and J by 1 base, and 8 bases separated the two germline ends. CDR3 nucleotide sequence: TGTGCCAGCTCGTTGGGGAACACTGAAGCTTTCTTT. This codes for CASSLGNTEAFF.

The rearrangement joins TRBV11-2 to TRBJ1-4; 8 bases align to TRBD1. Germline lookup yields CDR1 SGHAT and CDR2 FQNNGV. The CDR3 is made up of 15 amino acids. The ends lost 4 bases at V and 7 bases at J; junction bases unmatched: 8. The CDR3 here is CASSSPRGHGEKLFF. CDR3 coding DNA: TGTGCCAGCAGCTCCCCCAGGGGGCACGGTGAAAAACTGTTTTTT.

A word on this clone: This CDR3 is also generated by other DNA sequences in the sample. This chain uses TRBV7-2 with TRBJ2-5; either TRBD1 or TRBD2 may supply D (5 bases each). V lost 0 bases and J lost 3, with 8 bases in between. This CDR3 spans 14 amino acids. CDR1 and CDR2 (germline): SGHTA, FQGNSA. The CDR3, as DNA: TGTGCCAGCAGCTTAGCGGGGACGAAAGAGACCCAGTACTTC. This gives the protein CASSLAGTKETQYF.

The V gene is TRBV30, the J gene TRBJ1-1, with 7 bases fitting TRBD1. Per germline, CDR1 GTSNPN and CDR2 SVGIG (reference sequence). CDR3 length: 13 residues. V shed 4 bases and J 0 bases; nucleotides not matched to a gene: 2. Here the CDR3 DNA reads TGTGCCTGGAAGGGACAGATGAACACTGAAGCTTTCTTT. It specifies CAWKGQMNTEAFF.

The chain has TRBV4-2 and TRBJ2-7; 7 nucleotides match TRBD2. After removal of 3 bases from V and 0 bases from J, the junction contained 8 bases not matched to a gene. This CDR3 has 16 residues. Per the germline V gene, CDR1 is LGHNA and CDR2 is YNFKEQ. The CDR3 is CASSHGLLATSYEQYF. CDR3 coding DNA: TGTGCCAGCAGCCACGGATTACTAGCGACCTCCTACGAGCAGTACTTC.

The gene calls are TRBV29-1 and TRBJ2-7; 10 positions agree with TRBD1. The CDR3 runs to 13 residues. The V and J ends lost 7 bases and 2 bases, in that order; junction bases with no gene match: 5. Looked up from germline, CDR1 is SQVTM and CDR2 is ANQGSEA. This chain's CDR3 is CSARTGGPYEQYF. The CDR3 coding sequence is TGCAGCGCGCGGACAGGGGGTCCCTACGAGCAGTACTTC.